This TCR beta chain emerged from a study of T-cell memory formation after mild COVID-19. CDR3 length equals 19 residues. After removal of 3 bases from V and 6 bases from J, the junction contained 13 bases not matched to a gene. The germline CDR1 and CDR2 sequences are MGHRA and YSYEKL. TCRdb analysed the 5' RACE reads with MiXCR anew, one entry per CDR3 protein. The table shows about 150,000 distinct CDR3 sequences, with 20% to 25% occurring only once. Source material: PBMCs or a T cell subset sorted from them (not recorded which). The source is an adult woman who had mild COVID-19 (a few samples of this study predate the infection). Cell type and time point are not known. This rearrangement joins TRBV4-1 to TRBJ2-3, with 15 bases that match TRBD2. The CDR3 here is CASSHAGTSGGPPEDTQYF. CDR3 in DNA: TGCGCCAGCAGCCATGCCGGGACTAGCGGGGGGCCGCCCGAGGATACGCAGTATTTT.